Presented here are 26 T cell receptor beta chains from one specimen sequenced in a study of T-cell memory formation after mild COVID-19. Each CDR3 protein gets one entry after TCRdb re-called the 5' RACE reads with MiXCR. The table has 300,000 to 400,000 distinct CDR3 sequences, over 25% seen once. Sequencing was performed on PBMCs or a T cell subset sorted from them (not recorded which). The origin of the receptors is an adult woman who had mild COVID-19 (a few samples of this study predate the infection). Cell type and time point are not known.

This clonotype showed up just a few times. The chain joins TRBV19 to TRBJ2-7, with D possibly being TRBD1 or TRBD2 (7 bases each). Germline V CDR1 and CDR2: LNHDA, SQIVND (reference sequence). V was clipped by 9 bases and J by 6 bases, with 18 bases between them. The CDR3 loop spans 13 amino acids. CDR3 sequence reads: CASVSAGGAEQYF. The CDR3 coding sequence is TGTGCCAGCGTCTCCGCAGGGGGGGCCGAGCAGTACTTC.

This clonotype was picked up a small number of times. The chain links TRBV12-3 or TRBV12-4 to TRBJ2-1, with no clear D. This CDR3 comprises 11 residues. The germline V and J ends were trimmed by 5 bases and 6 bases, with 5 bases remaining between them. This chain's CDR3 is CASSPFNEQFF. The CDR3 region has the DNA TGTGCCAGCAGTCCTTTCAATGAGCAGTTCTTC.

This chain links TRBV4-3 with TRBJ2-7, with 7 bases identical to TRBD1. CDR1 is LGHNA, CDR2 YSLEER, per germline. The CDR3 runs to 16 residues. Losses at the gene ends were 4 bases for V and 3 bases for J; bases not matched to a gene: 12. Written as DNA, the CDR3 is TGCGCCAGCAGCCCAGTCCTGGCAGGGGGATACTACGAGCAGTACTTC. Translating it yields CASSPVLAGGYYEQYF.

The chain links TRBV7-2 to TRBJ1-5; D gene unclear. This CDR3 is 17 amino acids long. CDR1 is SGHTA, CDR2 FQGNSA, per germline. The V end lost 5 bases, the J end lost 0 bases, and 17 bases lay between the germline ends. CDR3 sequence (DNA): TGTGCCAGCAGCCTATATCCAACCGGGGATAGCAATCAGCCCCAGCATTTT. Its translation is CASSLYPTGDSNQPQHF. Using reference TRBV7-2 and TRBJ1-5 for the parts outside the CDR3, the full variable domain is GAGVSQSPSNKVTEKGKDVELRCDPISGHTALYWYRQSLGQGLEFLIYFQGNSAPDKSGLPSDRFSAERTGGSVSTLTIQRTQQEDSAVYLCASSLYPTGDSNQPQHFGDGTRLSIL.

The chain is built from TRBV6-5 and TRBJ1-1, with a weak D call TRBD1 (5 bases). Deletions cut 5 bases from V and 7 bases from J, with 17 bases between. The germline V gene encodes CDR1 MNHEY and CDR2 SVGAGI. The CDR3 consists of 14 residues. The CDR3 DNA is TGTGCCAGCAGTAGCAGCTCAGGGCGTGGTGAAGCTTTCTTT. It yields the protein CASSSSSGRGEAFF.

CDR3 protein: CASSAGTGANTGELFF. Written as DNA, the CDR3 is TGTGCCAGCAGCGCGGGGACAGGGGCGAACACCGGGGAGCTGTTTTTT. The chain uses TRBV7-9 and TRBJ2-2; 10 positions agree with TRBD1. Germline V lookup: CDR1 SEHNR, CDR2 FQNEAQ (reference sequence). The V gene end was trimmed by 5 bases and the J gene end by 0 bases; junction bases not matched to a gene: 3. The CDR3 spans 16 residues.

This clonotype was found a few times. The chain recombines TRBV20-1 with TRBJ2-4, with D perhaps TRBD1 (6 bases). Trimming took 0 bases from V and 0 from J, leaving 15 bases between them. Germline V gene data show CDR1 as DFQATT and CDR2 as SNEGSKA (reference sequence). CDR3 length equals 17 residues. The CDR3 sequence is CSARDRNRVLAKNIQYF. CDR3 in DNA: TGCAGTGCTAGAGATAGAAACAGGGTTCTAGCCAAAAACATTCAGTACTTC.

This chain joins TRBV29-1 and TRBJ2-7; D unresolved. V was cut by 1 base and J by 6 bases, with 13 bases left in between. CDR3 length equals 13 residues. In germline, CDR1 is SQVTM, CDR2 ANQGSEA. CDR3 residues: CSVEGSSSPEQYF. CDR3 sequence (DNA): TGCAGCGTTGAAGGGTCCAGCTCCCCCGAGCAGTACTTC.

This clonotype was observed a few times. This chain joins TRBV5-1 and TRBJ2-1, with TRBD2 as a possible D gene (6 bases). This CDR3 spans 18 amino acids. The germline V gene has CDR1 SGHRS and CDR2 YFSETQ. The germline V and J ends were trimmed by 0 bases and 0 bases, with 16 bases remaining between them. This chain's CDR3 is CASSLAGGLGSSYNEQFF. CDR3 in DNA: TGCGCCAGCAGCTTGGCCGGGGGTCTAGGAAGCTCCTACAATGAGCAGTTCTTC.

Only one count was recorded for this clonotype. V usage is TRBV29-1 and J usage is TRBJ2-3; 7 bases line up with TRBD2. The CDR3 consists of 14 residues. Germline trimming cut 6 bases from V and 2 bases from J; bases unmatched to any gene: 8. Germline V CDR1 and CDR2: SQVTM, ANQGSEA. The DNA for the CDR3 is TGCAGCGTGATACCGGGACTAACCACAGATACGCAGTATTTT. Residues: CSVIPGLTTDTQYF.

The table lists this clonotype with a few counts. The DNA of the CDR3 is TGTGCCAGCAGCGTTGGGGAGCGGGGTATCCGCTGGGATGAGCAGTTCTTC. Translating it yields CASSVGERGIRWDEQFF. This chain uses TRBV9 with TRBJ2-1, with 7 nucleotides matching TRBD2. The CDR3 runs to 17 residues. Germline values: CDR1 SGDLS, CDR2 YYNGEE. Germline trimming cut 2 bases from V and 8 bases from J; bases unmatched to any gene: 16. Filled out from reference TRBV9 and TRBJ2-1, the complete variable domain reads DSGVTQTPKHLITATGQRVTLRCSPRSGDLSVYWYQQSLDQGLQFLIQYYNGEERAKGNILERFSAQQFPDLHSELNLSSLELGDSALYFCASSVGERGIRWDEQFFGPGTRLTVL.

This clonotype was found a few times. The chain is built from TRBV5-1 and TRBJ2-7; D is perhaps TRBD2 (7 bases). Germline CDR1 and CDR2: SGHRS and YFSETQ. The CDR3 has 15 amino acids. The germline V and J ends were trimmed by 0 bases and 3 bases, with 13 bases remaining between them. The CDR3 sequence is CASSLDIGGRYEQYF. CDR3 bases: TGCGCCAGCAGCTTGGATATCGGGGGGCGCTACGAGCAGTACTTC.

This clonotype was detected a few times. The chain has TRBV29-1 and TRBJ2-1, with TRBD1 as a possible D gene (6 bases). Looked up from germline, CDR1 is SQVTM and CDR2 is ANQGSEA. The CDR3 has 15 residues. V shed 2 bases and J shed 8 bases, with 19 bases lying between them. The CDR3 spells CSVEKRDTDLDEQFF. The CDR3 DNA reads TGCAGCGTTGAAAAACGGGACACCGATCTGGATGAGCAGTTCTTC.

This chain links TRBV5-1 with TRBJ2-7; D could derive from TRBD1 or TRBD2 (6 bases each). Trimming pared 4 bases from V and 3 bases from J, leaving 14 bases between. The CDR3 has 14 residues. Germline-derived CDR1 and CDR2 are SGHRS and YFSETQ. This CDR3 reads CASSPRDTNYEQYF. The DNA for the CDR3 is TGCGCCAGCAGCCCGCGGGACACCAACTACGAGCAGTACTTC.

This clonotype appeared a few times. The rearrangement uses TRBV6-2 or TRBV6-3 and TRBJ2-1; 8 bases align to TRBD1. V was clipped by 0 bases and J by 1 base; unmatched bases: 8. Germline lookup yields CDR1 MNHEY and CDR2 SVGEGT. This CDR3 is built from 18 residues. CDR3 DNA sequence: TGTGCCAGCAGTTACTCGAGCCTGACAGGGGCTTCCTACAATGAGCAGTTCTTC. Translating it yields CASSYSSLTGASYNEQFF.

J is TRBJ1-5 and V is TRBV4-1; a weak D match, TRBD1 (6 bases). Trimming stripped 5 bases from V and 6 bases from J, with 17 bases between. The CDR3 is 15 residues long. Per germline, CDR1 MGHRA and CDR2 YSYEKL. The CDR3 region has the DNA TGCGCCAGCAGCTTCCGGCCGGGGGCAAGTCAGCCCCAGCATTTT. Protein product: CASSFRPGASQPQHF.

The V and J genes are TRBV11-2 and TRBJ2-5, with no clear D. Germline V gene sequence: CDR1 SGHAT, CDR2 FQNNGV. The CDR3 has 11 residues. Between the trimmed V and J ends, which lost 5 bases and 3 bases, there was a span of 4 bases. The CDR3 loop is CASSAKETQYF. DNA for the CDR3: TGTGCCAGCAGCGCGAAAGAGACCCAGTACTTC.

This chain connects TRBV12-3 or TRBV12-4 to TRBJ2-3, with TRBD2 matching over 11 bases. Trimming at V came to 6 bases and at J to 3 bases, leaving 5 bases not matched to a gene. The CDR3 has 15 amino acids. The CDR3 nucleotides read TGTGCCAGCAGCGTAGCGGGGGGGCGGACAGATACGCAGTATTTT. Its protein product is CASSVAGGRTDTQYF.

This clonotype was detected a few times. This rearrangement joins TRBV18 to TRBJ1-2; D ambiguous. Trimming pared 4 bases from V and 2 bases from J, leaving 8 bases between. The CDR3 contains 13 residues. The V gene's germline CDR1 is KGHSH and CDR2 LQKENI. The CDR3 protein is CASSRPENYGYTF. CDR3 coding DNA: TGTGCCAGCTCACGGCCGGAGAACTATGGCTACACCTTC. The full variable domain, in which reference TRBV18 and TRBJ1-2 provide the parts outside the CDR3, is NAGVMQNPRHLVRRRGQEARLRCSPMKGHSHVYWYRQLPEEGLKFMVYLQKENIIDESGMPKERFSAEFPKEGPSILRIQQVVRGDSAAYFCASSRPENYGYTFGSGTRLTVV.

The chain joins TRBV18 to TRBJ1-5; D not certain. Trimming left V 2 bases short and J 3 bases short, with 11 bases between. The CDR3 is made up of 15 amino acids. Germline CDR1 KGHSH, CDR2 LQKENI. This CDR3 reads CASSPAMRFNQPQHF. CDR3 in DNA: TGTGCCAGCTCACCAGCTATGAGGTTCAATCAGCCCCAGCATTTT.

The V gene is TRBV5-1, the J gene TRBJ2-3; 10 nucleotides line up with TRBD1. This CDR3 is 14 amino acids long. The germline gives CDR1 SGHRS, CDR2 YFSETQ. The V segment lost 0 bases and the J segment 6 bases; nucleotides outside the gene matches: 1. Written as DNA, the CDR3 is TGCGCCAGCAGCTTGGGGACAGGGGGGGATACGCAGTATTTT. This sequence encodes CASSLGTGGDTQYF.

This clonotype has just a few counts. J is TRBJ1-2 and V is TRBV5-5, with D possibly being TRBD1 (6 bases). The germline V gene has CDR1 SGHKS and CDR2 YYEKEE (reference sequence). This CDR3 comprises 16 residues. V lost 3 bases to trimming and J lost 4 bases, with 19 bases between them. As DNA, the CDR3 is TGTGCCAGCAGCTCCCCAGGACTCGTAGGGGGCTATGGCTACACCTTC. Its protein is CASSSPGLVGGYGYTF.

This clonotype has a handful of counts. J is TRBJ2-1 and V is TRBV5-1, with TRBD1 matching 7 bases. Trimming at V came to 0 bases and at J to 7 bases, leaving 10 bases not matched to a gene. This CDR3 has 16 amino acids. Germline CDR1 reads SGHRS; CDR2 reads YFSETQ. CDR3 DNA sequence: TGCGCCAGCAGCTTGGGAGAGGTGGGACAGAAAAATGAGCAGTTCTTC. Translating it yields CASSLGEVGQKNEQFF.

This rearrangement joins TRBV6-1 to TRBJ1-6; weak D call: TRBD1 (5 bases). CDR1 is MNHNS and CDR2 is SASEGT in the germline V gene. V was clipped by 5 bases and J by 9 bases, with 14 bases between them. CDR3 length: 14 residues. CDR3 DNA sequence: TGTGCCAGCAGTTTACGACAGTTTGGTTCACCCCTCCACTTT. This codes for CASSLRQFGSPLHF.

This clonotype was counted only a few times. V is TRBV15 and J is TRBJ2-5; 11 bases match TRBD2. V was pared by 7 bases and J by 9 bases, with 25 bases of the junction left unmatched. This CDR3 comprises 19 residues. Germline-derived CDR1 and CDR2 are LNHNV and YYDKDF (reference sequence). CDR3 loop: CATTIIYLAGGRNHDPQYF. CDR3 coding DNA: TGTGCCACCACCATAATATACCTAGCGGGGGGCCGGAATCATGATCCCCAGTACTTC. Full variable domain (remainder filled in from reference TRBV15 and TRBJ2-5): DAMVIQNPRYQVTQFGKPVTLSCSQTLNHNVMYWYQQKSSQAPKLLFHYYDKDFNNEADTPDNFQSRRPNTSFCFLDIRSPGLGDTAMYLCATTIIYLAGGRNHDPQYFGPGTRLLVL.

The gene calls are TRBV5-1 and TRBJ1-4; D may be TRBD1 (5 bases). Trimming took off 0 bases at V and 8 bases at J, with 14 bases between the two ends. The CDR3 contains 15 residues. CDR1 is SGHRS and CDR2 is YFSETQ in the germline V gene. The CDR3 protein is CASSLEGTEGEKLFF. CDR3 DNA sequence: TGCGCCAGCAGCTTGGAAGGGACCGAGGGCGAAAAACTGTTTTTT. Full variable domain (missing parts from reference TRBV5-1 and TRBJ1-4): KAGVTQTPRYLIKTRGQQVTLSCSPISGHRSVSWYQQTPGQGLQFLFEYFSETQRNKGNFPGRFSGRQFSNSRSEMNVSTLELGDSALYLCASSLEGTEGEKLFFGSGTQLSVL.